These T cell receptor beta chains were read from a single sample in a study of chemoradiotherapy in HPV16-positive cancers. Repertoires were generated with immunoSEQ multiplex PCR, while TCRdb's copy carries only in-frame clones and drops some. The data hold 13,000 or so clones, with around 85% observed a single time. Sequencing used blood, obtained from a patient who underwent chemoradiotherapy. The source of these receptors is a human donor with HPV-associated anogenital cancer. The CDR3 runs from the conserved cysteine through the conserved F or W. The D gene is left open where the match is weak. The listing skips clone size in some rows; elsewhere it reads once, few, many or a size class.

j_call d_call v_call clone_size cdr3_aa cdr3_nt
TRBJ2-1 TRBD2 TRBV10-1 - CASSESRLAGGNEQFF TGCGCCAGCAGTGAGTCTAGACTAGCGGGGGGGAATGAGCAGTTCTTC
TRBJ2-7 - TRBV12-5 - CASGLRYEQYF TGTGCTAGTGGTTTGAGGTACGAGCAGTACTTC
TRBJ1-2 TRBD1 TRBV9 - CASSVYPGGNYGYTF TGTGCCAGCAGCGTATACCCAGGGGGGAACTATGGCTACACCTTC
TRBJ1-2 TRBD1 TRBV2 - CASSEWGQGPPRYTF TGTGCCAGCAGTGAATGGGGACAGGGCCCCCCCCGCTACACCTTC
TRBJ1-4 TRBD1 TRBV10-3 - CAISAGTGVANEKLFF TGTGCCATCAGTGCTGGGACAGGGGTGGCTAATGAAAAACTGTTTTTT
TRBJ2-7 - TRBV10-3 - CAISDSDEQYF TGTGCCATCAGTGATTCGGACGAGCAGTACTTC
TRBJ2-1 TRBD1 TRBV10-3 few CAISAGTGDPNEQFF TGTGCCATCAGCGCCGGGACAGGGGATCCGAATGAGCAGTTCTTC
TRBJ2-1 TRBD2 TRBV2 - CASSELAATYNEQFF TGTGCCAGCAGTGAACTAGCGGCCACCTACAATGAGCAGTTCTTC
TRBJ1-1 TRBD1 TRBV6-5 - CASRRDRGNTEAFF TGTGCCAGCAGAAGGGACAGGGGAAACACTGAAGCTTTCTTT
TRBJ1-2 - TRBV4-1 - CASSQVPYSYRIYGYTF TGCGCCAGCAGCCAAGTTCCGTATTCCTATAGAATCTATGGCTACACCTTC
TRBJ2-4 - TRBV5-1 - CASSLPMGGLRNIQYF TGCGCCAGCAGCCTCCCTATGGGGGGCCTACGAAACATTCAGTACTTC
TRBJ2-7 TRBD1 TRBV7-9 few CASSPGQPPYEQYF TGTGCCAGCAGCCCGGGACAGCCACCCTACGAGCAGTACTTC
TRBJ1-2 TRBD1 TRBV5-1 - CASSLVGGQGNYGYTF TGCGCCAGCAGCTTGGTGGGGGGACAGGGCAACTATGGCTACACCTTC
TRBJ1-5 - TRBV5-8 - CASSRAGNQPQHF TGTGCCAGCAGCCGGGCCGGCAATCAGCCCCAGCATTTT
TRBJ2-5 - TRBV6-5 - CASSYSISQETQYF TGTGCCAGCAGTTACTCGATAAGTCAAGAGACCCAGTACTTC
TRBJ2-1 TRBD1 TRBV4-2 - CASSQDRGGAYNEQFF TGTGCCAGCAGCCAAGATCGAGGGGGCGCCTACAATGAGCAGTTCTTC
TRBJ1-5 - TRBV6-1 - CASSEGYRVSQPQHF TGTGCCAGCAGTGAAGGGTACAGGGTGAGTCAGCCCCAGCATTTT
TRBJ2-2 - TRBV6-6 - CASSSRTFNTGELFF TGTGCCAGCAGTAGCAGGACTTTTAACACCGGGGAGCTGTTTTTT
TRBJ1-2 TRBD1 TRBV7-2 few CASSFKGQGRTANYGYTF TGTGCCAGCAGCTTCAAGGGACAGGGGAGGACAGCTAACTATGGCTACACCTTC
TRBJ1-2 TRBD1 TRBV19 once CASSPTSGGLLYGYTF TGTGCCAGTTCACCGACTTCAGGGGGCCTCCTCTATGGCTACACCTTC
TRBJ1-2 - TRBV7-8 - CASSLGSGGKANYGYTF TGTGCCAGCAGCTTAGGATCGGGAGGGAAAGCTAACTATGGCTACACCTTC
TRBJ2-5 - TRBV15 - CATSRGGQETQYF TGTGCCACCAGCAGAGGAGGGCAAGAGACCCAGTACTTC
TRBJ1-6 TRBD1 TRBV19 - CASSDSQGDSSPLHF TGTGCCAGTAGTGATTCTCAGGGGGATAGCTCACCCCTCCACTTT
TRBJ2-2 - TRBV5-8 - CASSLVSRNTGELFF TGTGCCAGCAGCTTGGTTAGCAGAAACACCGGGGAGCTGTTTTTT
TRBJ2-6 - TRBV6-1 once CASTESGANVLTF TGTGCCAGCACAGAGTCTGGGGCCAACGTCCTGACTTTC
TRBJ2-5 - TRBV6-1 - CASSAKPGVETQYF TGTGCCAGCAGTGCGAAGCCGGGCGTAGAGACCCAGTACTTC
TRBJ1-1 TRBD1 TRBV2 - CASRLTGWGTEAFF TGTGCCAGCAGACTGACAGGGTGGGGTACTGAAGCTTTCTTT
TRBJ2-3 TRBD1 TRBV6-6 once CASSPTGIGRDTQYF TGTGCCAGCAGTCCGACAGGGATAGGCAGAGATACGCAGTATTTT
TRBJ2-1 - TRBV9 - CASSVETGSYNEQFF TGTGCCAGCAGCGTAGAGACAGGCTCCTACAATGAGCAGTTCTTC